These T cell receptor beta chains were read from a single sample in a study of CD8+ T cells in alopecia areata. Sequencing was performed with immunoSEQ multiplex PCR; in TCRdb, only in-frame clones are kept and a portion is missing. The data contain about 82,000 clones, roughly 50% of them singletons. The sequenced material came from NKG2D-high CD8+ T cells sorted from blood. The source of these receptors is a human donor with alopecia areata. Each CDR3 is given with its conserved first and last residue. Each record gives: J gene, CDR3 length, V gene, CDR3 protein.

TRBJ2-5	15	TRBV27	CASSLRAAGGETQYF
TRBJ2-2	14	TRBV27	CASSFSESAGELFF
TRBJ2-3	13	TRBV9	CASSVVSTDTQYF
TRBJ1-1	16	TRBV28	CASSQAVGTVNTEAFF
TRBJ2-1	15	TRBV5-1	CASSPEGGRDNEQFF
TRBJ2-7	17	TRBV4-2	CASSPEMLAGGAYEQYF
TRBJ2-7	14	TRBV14	CASSFLAGGYEQYF
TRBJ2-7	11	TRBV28	CASSYFVEQYF
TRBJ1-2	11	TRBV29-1	CSVTDGGGYTF
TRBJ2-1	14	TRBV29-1	CSVDGRDRGNEQFF
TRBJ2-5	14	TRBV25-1	CASSVGGRAKTQYF
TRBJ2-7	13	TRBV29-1	CSVVRFEAYEQYF
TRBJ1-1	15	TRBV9	CASSVDGALYTEAFF
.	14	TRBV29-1	CSVRLAGVTYEQYF
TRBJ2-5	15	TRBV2	CASSEALRGSETQYF
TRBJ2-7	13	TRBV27	CASSKRGAGEQYF
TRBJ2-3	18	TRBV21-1	CASSKRGTERAHTDTQYF
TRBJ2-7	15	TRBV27	CASSAGAGPTYEQYF
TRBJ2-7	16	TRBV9	CASSVGSSGSGDEQYF
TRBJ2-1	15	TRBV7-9	CASSFDNDRDNEQFF
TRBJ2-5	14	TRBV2	CATGGHKALETQYF
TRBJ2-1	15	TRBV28	CASSLTPRAYNEQFF
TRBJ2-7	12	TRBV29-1	CSVSANSYEQYF
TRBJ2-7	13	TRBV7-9	CASSLSSSYEQYF
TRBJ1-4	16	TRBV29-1	CSVEGTLGGRNEKLFF
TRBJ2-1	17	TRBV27	CASSYRGIAGVLDEQFF
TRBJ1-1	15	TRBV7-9	CASSIWVGMDTEAFF
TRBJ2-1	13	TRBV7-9	CASRKGADNEQFF
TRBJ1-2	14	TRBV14	CASSQAPGNYGYTF
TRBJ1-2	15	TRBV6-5	CASSYGWEANYGYTF
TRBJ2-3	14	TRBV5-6	CASSFGGSPDTQYF
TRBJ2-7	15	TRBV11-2	CASSLEAAASYEQYF
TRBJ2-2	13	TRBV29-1	CSVVWQNTGELFF
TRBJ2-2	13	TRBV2	CATSTANTGELFF
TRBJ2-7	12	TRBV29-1	CSVEDDRAEQYF
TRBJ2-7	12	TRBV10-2	CASSESPHEQYF
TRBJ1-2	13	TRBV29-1	CSVEGGPAYGYTF
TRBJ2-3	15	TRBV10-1	CASMRKGRSTDTQYF
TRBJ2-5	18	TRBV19	CASSIQTSGLAGGETQYF
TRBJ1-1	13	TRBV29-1	CSAGTSMNTEAFF
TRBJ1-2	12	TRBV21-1	CASSKARGGYTF
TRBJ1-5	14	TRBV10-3	CAISEGTEDQPQHF
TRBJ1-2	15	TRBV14	CASSHGQGFDYGYTF
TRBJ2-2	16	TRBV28	CASSLGASGISGELFF
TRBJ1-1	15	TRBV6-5	CASSSDRGMYTEAFF
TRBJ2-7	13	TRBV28	CASSSGPHYEQYF
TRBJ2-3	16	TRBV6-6	CASSPSPRIGADTQYF
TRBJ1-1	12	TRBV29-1	CSVEDWTGWAFF
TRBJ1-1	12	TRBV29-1	CSVVDEGTEAFF
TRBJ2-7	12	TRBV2	CAIRLVSYEQYF
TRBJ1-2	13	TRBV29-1	CSVPGTQGNGYTF
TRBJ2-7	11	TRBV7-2	CASSDGGEQYF
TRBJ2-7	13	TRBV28	CASNHEQGYEQYF
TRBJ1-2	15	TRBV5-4	CASSRRGESARGYTF
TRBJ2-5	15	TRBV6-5	CASSPQRMSWETQYF
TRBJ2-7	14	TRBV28	CAGPSWTASYEQYF
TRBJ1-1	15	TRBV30	CAWSGEVGVNTEAFF
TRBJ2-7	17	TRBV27	CASSLGTSGRNPYEQYF
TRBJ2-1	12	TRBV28	CASSQISDEQFF
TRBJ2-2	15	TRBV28	CASSSTGWGTGELFF